A selection of T cell receptor beta chains follows, all from one sample in a study of neoadjuvant anti-PD-1 for oral cavity cancer. The table came from immunoSEQ multiplex PCR; TCRdb's copy has only in-frame clones and leaves some out. The table records around 15,000 clones, around 34% of them present only once. This sample comprised tumor tissue, obtained after nivolumab (anti-PD-1) treatment. The receptors here all came from a person between 40 and 85 years old with oral cavity squamous cell carcinoma. The CDR3 runs from the conserved cysteine through the conserved F or W.

cdr3_aa,j_call,v_call
CASSQGAASTDTQYF,TRBJ2-3,TRBV4-3
CASGLLRPGGTSYEQYF,TRBJ2-7,TRBV12-5
CASRDPMGPQETQYF,TRBJ2-5,TRBV2
CASSQDRSPLYEQYF,TRBJ2-7,TRBV11-2
CASSLSDRDNSPLHF,TRBJ1-6,TRBV19
CASSLAWGTEAFF,TRBJ1-1,TRBV7-2
CASSRSGELFF,TRBJ2-2,TRBV6-1
CASSPYDQPQHF,TRBJ1-5,TRBV7-2
CAIRFDSGNSPLHF,TRBJ1-6,TRBV10-3
CAWRTEAKGRTQYF,TRBJ2-5,TRBV30
CASSLVAGGADTQYF,TRBJ2-3,TRBV5-1
CAIVVGTEAFF,TRBJ1-1,TRBV28
CASSALAGGQATQYF,TRBJ2-5,TRBV11-2
CSVGEGAGEQYF,TRBJ2-7,TRBV29-1
CASSSRGAYTGELFF,TRBJ2-2,TRBV5-4
CASSQVGWTGLNNEQFF,TRBJ2-1,TRBV4-1
CASSSRTGVISNYGYTF,TRBJ1-2,TRBV28
CASSSRSGARNEQFF,TRBJ2-1,TRBV11-3
CASSIHYEQYF,TRBJ2-7,TRBV2
CATSRTAPGLQPNTGELFF,TRBJ2-2,TRBV15
CASSRWDRGEETQYF,TRBJ2-5,TRBV7-3
CASSKAGGNTEAFF,TRBJ1-1,TRBV19
CASSYGTSISFNSPLHF,TRBJ1-6,TRBV7-2
CASSFPGDRVTYNEQFF,TRBJ2-1,TRBV4-2
CASSLKVGFAYGYTF,TRBJ1-2,TRBV5-4
CASARDSDYGYTF,TRBJ1-2,TRBV11-2
CASSLFGLNEQYF,TRBJ2-7,TRBV19
CASSRQGYTEAFF,TRBJ1-1,TRBV7-9